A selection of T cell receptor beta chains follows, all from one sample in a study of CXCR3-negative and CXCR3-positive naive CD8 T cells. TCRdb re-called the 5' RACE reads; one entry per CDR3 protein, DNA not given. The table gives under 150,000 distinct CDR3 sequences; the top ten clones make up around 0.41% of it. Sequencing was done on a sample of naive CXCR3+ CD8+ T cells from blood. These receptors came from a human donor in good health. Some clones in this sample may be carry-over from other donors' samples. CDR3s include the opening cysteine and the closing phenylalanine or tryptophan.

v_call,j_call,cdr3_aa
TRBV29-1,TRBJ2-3,CSFRAGTSRDTQYF
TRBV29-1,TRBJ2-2,CSVPNTGELFF
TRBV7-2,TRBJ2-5,CASKSGGGEQETQYF
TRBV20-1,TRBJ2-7,CSARGLDRSYEQYF
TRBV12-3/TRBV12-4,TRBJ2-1,CASSPGLAGREQFF
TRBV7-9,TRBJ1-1,CASSFGQGMNTEAFF
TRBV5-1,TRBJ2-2,CASSSVAGETGELFF
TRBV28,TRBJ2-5,CASSLQDGTTLATQYF
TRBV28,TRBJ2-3,CASSLLAGDGEDTQYF
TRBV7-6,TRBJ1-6,CASSLAGAVTSPLHF
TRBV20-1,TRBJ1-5,CSARKPGFNQPQHF
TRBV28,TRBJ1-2,CASGPPGRVYGYTF
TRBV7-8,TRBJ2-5,CASSLLPYQETQYF
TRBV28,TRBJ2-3,CASSLEDRDGDTQYF
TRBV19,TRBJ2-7,CATQKDLGPSYEQYF
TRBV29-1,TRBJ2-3,CSVEATVPGQIADTQYF
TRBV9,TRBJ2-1,CASSDTNLNEQFF
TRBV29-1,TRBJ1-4,CSVEFQDGGEKLFF
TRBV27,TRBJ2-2,CASRTSGKTGELFF